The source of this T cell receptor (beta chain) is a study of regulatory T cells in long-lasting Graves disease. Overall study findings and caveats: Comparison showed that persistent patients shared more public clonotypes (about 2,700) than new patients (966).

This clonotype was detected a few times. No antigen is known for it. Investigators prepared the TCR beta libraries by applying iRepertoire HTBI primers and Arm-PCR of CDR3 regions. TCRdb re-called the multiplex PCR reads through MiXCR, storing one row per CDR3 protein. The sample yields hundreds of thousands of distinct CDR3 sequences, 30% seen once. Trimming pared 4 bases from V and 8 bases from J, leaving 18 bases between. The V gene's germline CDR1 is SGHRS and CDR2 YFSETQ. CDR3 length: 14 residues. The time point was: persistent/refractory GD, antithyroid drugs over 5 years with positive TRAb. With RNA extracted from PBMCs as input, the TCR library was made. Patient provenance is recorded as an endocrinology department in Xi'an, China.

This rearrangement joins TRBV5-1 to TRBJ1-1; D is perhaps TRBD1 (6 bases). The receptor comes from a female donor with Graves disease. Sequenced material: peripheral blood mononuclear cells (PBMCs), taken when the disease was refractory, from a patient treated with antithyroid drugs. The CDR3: CASSIRAGQPEAFF. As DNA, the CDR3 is TGCGCCAGCAGCATACGTGCCGGACAGCCCGAAGCTTTCTTT.